Each of the 14 T cell receptor beta chains below was sequenced from the same sample in a study of blood T cell repertoires in COVID-19. Sequenced by immunoSEQ multiplex PCR; TCRdb stores in-frame clones only, minus some. Seen here are roughly 330,000 clones, more than 75% observed once, and the top ten hold 10%. The sample taken for sequencing was PBMCs or T cells enriched from blood (not recorded which). Receptors were obtained from a woman between 18 and 30 years old who had recovered from COVID-19.

The V gene is TRBV30, the J gene TRBJ2-3, with D unresolved. This CDR3 region has 14 residues. Germline V CDR1 and CDR2: GTSNPN, SVGIG (reference sequence). V was clipped by 2 bases and J by 6 bases, with 15 bases between them. CDR3: CAWSRNSPIDTQYF. CDR3 coding DNA: TGTGCCTGGAGTAGGAACAGCCCTATCGATACGCAGTATTTT. The full variable domain, its missing parts supplied by reference TRBV30 and TRBJ2-3, is SQTIHQWPATLVQPVGSPLSLECTVEGTSNPNLYWYRQAAGRGLQLLFYSVGIGQISSEVPQNLSASRPQDRQFILSSKKLLLSDSGFYLCAWSRNSPIDTQYFGPGTRLTVL.

This chain links TRBV18 with TRBJ1-2; D remains unclear. The CDR3 sequence is 14 residues long. Germline values: CDR1 KGHSH, CDR2 LQKENI. The V gene lost 3 bases and the J gene lost 7 bases, with 15 bases spanning the gap. The CDR3 sequence: CASSPPQAEGGYTF. The CDR3 DNA sequence: TGTGCCAGCTCACCGCCTCAGGCGGAGGGTGGCTACACCTTC.

CDR3 loop: CASSYSGGLGNTIYF. As DNA, the CDR3 is TGTGCCAGCAGTTACTCGGGAGGACTGGGAAACACCATATATTTT. The rearrangement uses TRBV6-5 and TRBJ1-3; D unresolved. This CDR3 region has 15 residues. Germline CDR1 is MNHEY and CDR2 is SVGAGI. The V gene lost 0 bases and the J gene lost 4 bases, with 10 bases spanning the gap.

The genes are TRBV13 and TRBJ1-1, with 8 bases lining up with TRBD1. With 2 bases clipped from V and 1 base from J, the junction kept 12 bases outside the gene matches. This CDR3 comprises 18 residues. Per the germline V gene, CDR1 is PRHDT and CDR2 is FYEKMQ (reference sequence). The CDR3 loop reads CASSLFGQGGGANTEAFF. The DNA of the CDR3 is TGTGCCAGCAGCTTATTCGGACAGGGCGGTGGGGCGAACACTGAAGCTTTCTTT. Full variable domain (missing parts from reference TRBV13 and TRBJ1-1): AAGVIQSPRHLIKEKRETATLKCYPIPRHDTVYWYQQGPGQDPQFLISFYEKMQSDKGSIPDRFSAQQFSDYHSELNMSSLELGDSALYFCASSLFGQGGGANTEAFFGQGTRLTVV.

V and J are TRBV14 and TRBJ1-3, with D unclear. The length of the CDR3 is 12 residues. V was shortened by 2 bases and J by 4 bases, with 3 bases between the two germline ends. Germline V gives CDR1 SGHDN, CDR2 FVKESK. The CDR3 sequence is CASSQSGNTIYF. The DNA of the CDR3 is TGTGCCAGCAGCCAAAGCGGAAACACCATATATTTT.

The genes are TRBV18 and TRBJ1-1; D ambiguous. The CDR3 spans 15 residues. Germline assignment: CDR1 KGHSH and CDR2 LQKENI. Trimming stripped 5 bases from V and 4 bases from J, with 17 bases between. The CDR3 protein is CASSSSTVEGTEAFF. CDR3 sequence (DNA): TGTGCCAGCTCATCGTCCACCGTGGAGGGCACTGAAGCTTTCTTT. Combining the CDR3 with reference TRBV18 and TRBJ1-1 gives the whole variable domain NAGVMQNPRHLVRRRGQEARLRCSPMKGHSHVYWYRQLPEEGLKFMVYLQKENIIDESGMPKERFSAEFPKEGPSILRIQQVVRGDSAAYFCASSSSTVEGTEAFFGQGTRLTVV.

The chain uses TRBV27 and TRBJ1-2; TRBD1 is a possible D gene (5 bases). Germline CDR1 is MNHEY and CDR2 is SMNVEV (reference sequence). V lost 6 bases and J lost 5, with 7 bases in between. CDR3 length: 11 residues. The CDR3 here is CASRAGYGYTF. The CDR3 DNA follows: TGTGCCAGCAGGGCAGGGTATGGCTACACCTTC.

This rearrangement joins TRBV6-5 to TRBJ1-1, with D perhaps TRBD1 (5 bases). Germline CDR1 and CDR2: MNHEY and SVGAGI. Trimming removed 1 base at V and 5 bases at J, with 11 bases between. The CDR3 spans 14 residues. The CDR3: CASSYLNGGTEAFF. As DNA, the CDR3 is TGTGCCAGCAGTTACTTAAATGGGGGGACTGAAGCTTTCTTT.

J is TRBJ1-4 and V is TRBV4-1; 7 bases align to TRBD1. Germline-derived CDR1 and CDR2 are MGHRA and YSYEKL. J was trimmed by 8 bases and V by 8 bases; bases with no gene match: 8. This CDR3 has 13 residues. The chain's CDR3 is CASRDRSTEKLFF. The CDR3 DNA reads as TGCGCCAGCCGGGACAGATCAACCGAAAAACTGTTTTTT.

The chain joins TRBV12-3 or TRBV12-4 to TRBJ2-7; D ambiguous. V lost 2 bases, J lost 3 bases, and 8 bases lay in between. The CDR3 is made up of 13 amino acids. The CDR3 protein is CASSLKGVYEQYF. The CDR3 DNA sequence: TGTGCCAGCAGTTTAAAAGGAGTCTACGAGCAGTACTTC.

V gene TRBV7-2 combines with J gene TRBJ1-1; TRBD1 might be the D (5 bases). V dropped 1 base and J dropped 3 bases, with 12 bases sitting between them. Germline CDR1 is SGHTA and CDR2 is FQGNSA. CDR3 length equals 15 residues. Here the CDR3 reads CASSLVAGRDTEAFF. The CDR3 DNA reads as TGTGCCAGCAGCTTAGTAGCAGGCAGGGACACTGAAGCTTTCTTT.

This chain uses TRBV3-1 (or the pseudogene TRBV3-2) with TRBJ2-7; TRBD2 aligns across 8 bases. This CDR3 has 14 amino acids. Germline CDR1 LGHDT, CDR2 YNNKEL (reference sequence). J gave up 6 bases and V 2 bases, and 6 bases lay outside the gene matches. The CDR3 is CASSQQVAGGEQYF. DNA for the CDR3: TGTGCCAGCAGCCAACAGGTCGCGGGGGGCGAGCAGTACTTC.

This clone was counted a single time. The chain has TRBV15 and TRBJ1-1; 7 nucleotides agree with TRBD1. V lost 1 base, J lost 7 bases, and 3 bases stayed unmatched. Germline V gene lookup returns CDR1 LNHNV and CDR2 YYDKDF (reference sequence). The CDR3 loop spans 13 amino acids. The CDR3 coding sequence is TGTGCCACCAGCAGAGTAGGGGGCAATGAAGCTTTCTTT. Translation gives CATSRVGGNEAFF. The full variable domain, with the rest looked up from reference TRBV15 and TRBJ1-1, is DAMVIQNPRYQVTQFGKPVTLSCSQTLNHNVMYWYQQKSSQAPKLLFHYYDKDFNNEADTPDNFQSRRPNTSFCFLDIRSPGLGDTAMYLCATSRVGGNEAFFGQGTRLTVV.

This chain connects TRBV5-1 to TRBJ2-2; no reliable D call. V lost 4 bases to trimming and J lost 10 bases, with 17 bases between them. The germline gives CDR1 SGHRS, CDR2 YFSETQ. The CDR3 spans 14 residues. The CDR3 sequence: CASSRQISSPELFF. The CDR3 nucleotides are TGCGCCAGCAGCCGACAAATTAGTTCTCCGGAGCTGTTTTTT.